These T cell receptor beta chains were read from a single sample in a study of persistence of HIV-infected CD4 T cells. The table came from immunoSEQ multiplex PCR; TCRdb's copy has only in-frame clones and leaves some out. The data contain more than 30,000 clones, 80% to 85% of them singletons. These receptors are not linked to any known antigen. Here the sequenced sample was cultured CD4+ T cells from PBMCs, taken from a patient who received antiretroviral therapy. These receptors all stem from an adult with HIV. The donor label of this sample is uncertain. The CDR3 runs from the conserved cysteine through the conserved F or W. D genes are given only for firm matches. For some rows the clone size is stated as once, few or many, or as a class when expanded; others skip it.

clone size,V gene,J gene,D gene,CDR3 DNA,CDR3 protein
NA,TRBV7-6,TRBJ1-2,NA,TGTGCCAGCAGCTTAAGTGAAGACTATGGCTACACCTTC,CASSLSEDYGYTF
few,TRBV12-3/TRBV12-4,TRBJ2-2,NA,TGTGCCAGCTCTTCCTTGGGTCCTGGGGAGCTGTTTTTT,CASSSLGPGELFF
NA,TRBV9,TRBJ2-3,TRBD2,TGTGCCAGCAGCCTTAGCGGGTTACGCACAGATACGCAGTATTTT,CASSLSGLRTDTQYF
NA,TRBV9,TRBJ2-2,TRBD1,TGTGCCAGCAGCGTAGCCGGGACAGGCTGGAACACCGGGGAGCTGTTTTTT,CASSVAGTGWNTGELFF
NA,TRBV10-1,TRBJ2-3,TRBD2,TGCGCCAGCAGTGGGGCTAGCGGGCCAGATACGCAGTATTTT,CASSGASGPDTQYF
NA,TRBV30,TRBJ2-7,NA,TGTGCCTGGAACCCGGGCTTAGGCGAGCAGTACTTC,CAWNPGLGEQYF
NA,TRBV29-1,TRBJ1-2,NA,TGCAGCGTTGCCCCTATCAGGGGCTACACCTTC,CSVAPIRGYTF
NA,TRBV11-3,TRBJ2-3,TRBD2,TGTGCCAGCAGCTTAGTTAGCGGGGACTACCGCACAGATACGCAGTATTTT,CASSLVSGDYRTDTQYF
NA,TRBV7-9,TRBJ1-6,NA,TGTGCCAGCAGCTTAGATTTAAGCTCCTATAATTCACCCCTCCACTTT,CASSLDLSSYNSPLHF
NA,TRBV14,TRBJ1-1,TRBD1,TGTGCCAGCAGACACGGGACAGGGCGGACTTTCTTT,CASRHGTGRTFF
NA,TRBV30,TRBJ1-4,NA,TGTGCCTGGAGTCTGGTCCCCAGGGGTGAAAAACTGTTTTTT,CAWSLVPRGEKLFF
NA,TRBV6-5,TRBJ2-5,NA,TGTGCCAGCAGTAAGGGGGACTTTCAAGAGACCCAGTACTTC,CASSKGDFQETQYF
NA,TRBV7-2,TRBJ2-3,NA,TGTGCCAGCAGCCTAAGTCTAGTTGGCACAGATACGCAGTATTTT,CASSLSLVGTDTQYF
NA,TRBV30,TRBJ2-3,NA,TGTGCCTGGAGCCCCGGGGGTGCAGATACGCAGTATTTT,CAWSPGGADTQYF
NA,TRBV28,TRBJ1-5,NA,TGTGCCAGCTGCCGGGAGGCGGGAAGCAATCAGCCCCAGCATTTT,CASCREAGSNQPQHF
NA,TRBV9,TRBJ2-3,NA,TGTGCCAGCAGCGAGGGCAGCGTTATTAGCACAGATACGCAGTATTTT,CASSEGSVISTDTQYF
once,TRBV6-6,TRBJ2-7,NA,TGTGCCAGCAGTTACAACTCGGGCTACGAGCAGTACTTC,CASSYNSGYEQYF
NA,TRBV21-1,TRBJ1-1,NA,TGTGCCAGCAGCAAAGTTCCCACATTGGGCGGGAACACTGAAGCTTTCTTT,CASSKVPTLGGNTEAFF
NA,TRBV7-2,TRBJ1-5,NA,TGTGCCAGCAGCCTAGTGGTCGGACCCAATCAGCCCCAGCATTTT,CASSLVVGPNQPQHF
NA,TRBV29-1,TRBJ1-2,NA,TGCAGCGTTGAAGTCAAAAGTGGATATGGCTACACCTTC,CSVEVKSGYGYTF
medium-sized,TRBV3-1/TRBV3-2,TRBJ1-1,NA,TGTGCCAGCAGCCATACCACGGGGGGTACTGAAGCTTTCTTT,CASSHTTGGTEAFF
NA,TRBV20-1,TRBJ1-1,NA,TGCAGTGCTAGTTTAGGGGCTGGCACTGAAGCTTTCTTT,CSASLGAGTEAFF
NA,TRBV19,TRBJ2-2,NA,TGTGCCAGTATCCAAAGTCGGGGGACCGGGGAGCTGTTTTTT,CASIQSRGTGELFF
NA,TRBV6-5,TRBJ1-1,TRBD1,TGTGCCAGCAGCCTGAGACAGGGCCGCCGTAAAGAAGCTTTCTTT,CASSLRQGRRKEAFF
NA,TRBV5-6,TRBJ1-6,TRBD1,TGTGCCAGCAGCGTGCAGGGGGTCTATAATTCACCCCTCCACTTT,CASSVQGVYNSPLHF
NA,TRBV6-5,TRBJ2-3,NA,TGTGCCAGCAGTTACCCCCTAGGTATCACAGATACGCAGTATTTT,CASSYPLGITDTQYF
few,TRBV12-3/TRBV12-4,TRBJ1-1,NA,TGTGCCAGCAGTTTCGGCAGGGATACTGAAGCTTTCTTT,CASSFGRDTEAFF
few,TRBV5-1,TRBJ1-1,TRBD1,TGCGCCAGCAGCTTCCGGGACAGGGGACACACTGAAGCTTTCTTT,CASSFRDRGHTEAFF
once,TRBV7-6,TRBJ2-1,NA,TGTGCCAGCAGCTTAGGTGAGGGTGAGCAGTTCTTC,CASSLGEGEQFF
NA,TRBV6-6,TRBJ2-1,TRBD2,TGTGCCAGCAGAAAGGGGACTAGCGGGGGCAGTGAGCAGTTCTTC,CASRKGTSGGSEQFF
NA,TRBV10-3,TRBJ2-7,TRBD1,TGTGCCATCAGTGAGCCACAGGGGTGGTACGAGCAGTACTTC,CAISEPQGWYEQYF
NA,TRBV5-1,TRBJ1-2,NA,TGCGCCAGCAGCTTGGGTGGACGGGGCGATGGCTACACCTTC,CASSLGGRGDGYTF
NA,TRBV30,TRBJ2-1,NA,TGTGCCTGGAGTCTTTTTGAGGAAACAGGGCAGTTCTTC,CAWSLFEETGQFF
NA,TRBV7-8,TRBJ2-1,TRBD2,TGTGCCAGCAGCTTACGGACTAGCGGGGGAGATCGGTTCTTC,CASSLRTSGGDRFF
NA,TRBV9,TRBJ2-1,NA,TGTGCCAGCGCGGTGTATGACTCCTACAATGAGCAGTTCTTC,CASAVYDSYNEQFF
NA,TRBV2,TRBJ2-6,NA,TGTGCCAGCAGTGGATCGCTGGAGGCCAACGTCCTGACTTTC,CASSGSLEANVLTF
NA,TRBV18,TRBJ1-2,NA,TGTGCCAGCTCACCACAGAAGGGTTCAGGAGCTAACTATGGCTACACCTTC,CASSPQKGSGANYGYTF
NA,TRBV4-1,TRBJ1-2,NA,TGCGCCAGCAGCCAAGATGGGGCAGGGATTTATGGCTACACCTTC,CASSQDGAGIYGYTF
NA,TRBV5-4,TRBJ2-5,NA,TGTGCCAGCAGCTTGGACCCGATGGGAGAGACCCAGTACTTC,CASSLDPMGETQYF
NA,TRBV19,TRBJ2-7,NA,TGTGCCAGTAGTTCCACGAGGTACGAGCAGTACTTC,CASSSTRYEQYF
NA,TRBV5-5,TRBJ2-3,NA,TGTGCCAGCAGCTTTTTTACGGGTCCAGATACGCAGTATTTT,CASSFFTGPDTQYF
NA,TRBV10-3,TRBJ1-1,TRBD1,TGTGCCATCCACCGGGACAGGGGTAGGGGCTGGAACACTGAAGCTTTCTTT,CAIHRDRGRGWNTEAFF
once,TRBV11-2,TRBJ1-4,TRBD1,TGTGCCAGCAGCTTAAGGAGCGGACAGGGGAATGAAAAACTGTTTTTT,CASSLRSGQGNEKLFF